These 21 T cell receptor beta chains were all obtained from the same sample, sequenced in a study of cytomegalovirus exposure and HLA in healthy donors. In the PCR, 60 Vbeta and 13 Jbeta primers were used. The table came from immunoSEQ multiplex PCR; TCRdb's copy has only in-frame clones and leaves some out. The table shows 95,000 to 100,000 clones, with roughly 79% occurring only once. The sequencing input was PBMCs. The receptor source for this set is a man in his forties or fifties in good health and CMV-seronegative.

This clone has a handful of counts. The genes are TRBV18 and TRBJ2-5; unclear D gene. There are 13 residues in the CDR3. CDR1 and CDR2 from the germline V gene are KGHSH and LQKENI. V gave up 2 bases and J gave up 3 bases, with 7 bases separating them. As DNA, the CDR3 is TGTGCCAGCTCACCAAATCAGGAAGAGACCCAGTACTTC. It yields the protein CASSPNQEETQYF. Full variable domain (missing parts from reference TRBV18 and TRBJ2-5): NAGVMQNPRHLVRRRGQEARLRCSPMKGHSHVYWYRQLPEEGLKFMVYLQKENIIDESGMPKERFSAEFPKEGPSILRIQQVVRGDSAAYFCASSPNQEETQYFGPGTRLLVL.

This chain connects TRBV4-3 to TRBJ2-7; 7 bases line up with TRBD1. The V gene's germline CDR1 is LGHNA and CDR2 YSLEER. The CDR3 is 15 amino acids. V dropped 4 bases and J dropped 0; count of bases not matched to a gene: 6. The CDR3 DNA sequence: TGCGCCAGCAGCCGTAACCGGGACAGCTCCTACGAGCAGTACTTC. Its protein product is CASSRNRDSSYEQYF.

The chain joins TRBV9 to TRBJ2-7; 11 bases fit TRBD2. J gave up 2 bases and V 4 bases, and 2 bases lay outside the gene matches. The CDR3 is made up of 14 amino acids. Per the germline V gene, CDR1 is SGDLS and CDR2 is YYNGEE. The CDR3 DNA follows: TGTGCCAGCAGCACACTAGCGGGGGCCTACGAGCAGTACTTC. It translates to CASSTLAGAYEQYF. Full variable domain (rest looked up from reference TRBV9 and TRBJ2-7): DSGVTQTPKHLITATGQRVTLRCSPRSGDLSVYWYQQSLDQGLQFLIQYYNGEERAKGNILERFSAQQFPDLHSELNLSSLELGDSALYFCASSTLAGAYEQYFGPGTRLTVT.

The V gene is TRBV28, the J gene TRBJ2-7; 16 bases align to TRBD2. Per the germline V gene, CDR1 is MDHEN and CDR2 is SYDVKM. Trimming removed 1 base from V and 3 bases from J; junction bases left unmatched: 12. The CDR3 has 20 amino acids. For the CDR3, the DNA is TGTGCCAGCAGTTTATCAGGGGGGACTAGCGGGAGGGCCTTACACTACGAGCAGTACTTC. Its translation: CASSLSGGTSGRALHYEQYF.

CDR3 region: CASSQSGGPYEQYF. DNA of the CDR3: TGTGCCAGCAGCCAAAGCGGGGGGCCCTACGAGCAGTACTTC. The genes are TRBV5-4 and TRBJ2-7; 9 bases agree with TRBD2. Germline assignment: CDR1 SGHNT and CDR2 YYREEE (reference sequence). The junction had 4 bases not matched to a gene; V was cut back by 4 bases and J by 2 bases. The CDR3 runs to 14 residues.

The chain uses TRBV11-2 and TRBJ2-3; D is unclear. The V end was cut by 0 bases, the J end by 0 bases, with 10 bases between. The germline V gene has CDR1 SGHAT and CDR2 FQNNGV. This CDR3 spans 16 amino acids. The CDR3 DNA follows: TGTGCCAGCAGCTTAGATCTTACGACTAGCACAGATACGCAGTATTTT. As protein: CASSLDLTTSTDTQYF.

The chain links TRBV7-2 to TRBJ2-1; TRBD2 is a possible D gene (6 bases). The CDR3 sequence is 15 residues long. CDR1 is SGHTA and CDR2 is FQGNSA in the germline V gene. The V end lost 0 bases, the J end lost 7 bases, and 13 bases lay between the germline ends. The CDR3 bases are TGTGCCAGCAGCTTAGCGGGAGGCCCACCTAATGAGCAGTTCTTC. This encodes CASSLAGGPPNEQFF.

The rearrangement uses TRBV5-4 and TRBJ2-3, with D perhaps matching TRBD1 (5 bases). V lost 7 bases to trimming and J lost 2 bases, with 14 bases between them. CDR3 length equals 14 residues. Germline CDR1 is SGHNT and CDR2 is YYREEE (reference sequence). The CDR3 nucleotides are TGTGCCAGCGGCGAGGACACCTACACAGATACGCAGTATTTT. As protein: CASGEDTYTDTQYF. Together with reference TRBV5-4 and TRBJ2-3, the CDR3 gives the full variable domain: ETGVTQSPTHLIKTRGQQVTLRCSSQSGHNTVSWYQQALGQGPQFIFQYYREEENGRGNFPPRFSGLQFPNYSSELNVNALELDDSALYLCASGEDTYTDTQYFGPGTRLTVL.

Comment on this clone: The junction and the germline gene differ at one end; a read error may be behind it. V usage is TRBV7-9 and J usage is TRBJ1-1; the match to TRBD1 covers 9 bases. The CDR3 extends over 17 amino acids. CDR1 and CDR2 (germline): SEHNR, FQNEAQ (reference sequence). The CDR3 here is CSSSLANRDREDTEAFF. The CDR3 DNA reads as TGTTCCAGCAGCTTAGCGAACCGGGACAGGGAAGACACTGAAGCTTTCTTT.

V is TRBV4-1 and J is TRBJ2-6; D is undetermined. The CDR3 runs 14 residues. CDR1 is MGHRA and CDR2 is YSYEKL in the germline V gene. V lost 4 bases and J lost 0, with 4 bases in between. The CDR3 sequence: CASSLHSGANVLTF. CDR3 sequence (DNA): TGCGCCAGCAGCCTCCACTCTGGGGCCAACGTCCTGACTTTC.

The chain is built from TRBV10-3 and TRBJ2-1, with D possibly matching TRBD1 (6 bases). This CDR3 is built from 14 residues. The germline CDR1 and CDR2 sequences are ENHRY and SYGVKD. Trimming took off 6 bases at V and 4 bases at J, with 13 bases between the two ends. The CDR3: CAISETDSYNEQFF. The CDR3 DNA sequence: TGTGCCATCAGCGAAACGGACAGTTACAATGAGCAGTTCTTC.

The CDR3 here is CASSLESAETHSGDEQFF. The CDR3 region has the DNA TGTGCCAGCAGCTTAGAGTCCGCAGAGACTCATTCGGGGGATGAGCAGTTCTTC. The chain has TRBV13 and TRBJ2-1, with D possibly being TRBD2 (6 bases). Germline V gene lookup returns CDR1 PRHDT and CDR2 FYEKMQ (reference sequence). CDR3 size: 18 residues. V lost 1 base and J lost 8, with 24 bases in between.

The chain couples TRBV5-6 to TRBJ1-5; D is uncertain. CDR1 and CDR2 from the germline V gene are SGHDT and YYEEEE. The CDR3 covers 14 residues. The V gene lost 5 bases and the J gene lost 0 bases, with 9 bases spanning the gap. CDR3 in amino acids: CASRVAASNQPQHF. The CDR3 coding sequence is TGTGCCAGCAGGGTTGCGGCTAGCAATCAGCCCCAGCATTTT.

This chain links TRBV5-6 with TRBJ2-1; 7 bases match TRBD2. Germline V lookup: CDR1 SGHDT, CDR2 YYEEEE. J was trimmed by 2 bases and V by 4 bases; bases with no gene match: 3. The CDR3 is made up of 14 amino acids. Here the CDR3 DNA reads TGTGCCAGCAGCGGGGACTATGCCTACAATGAGCAGTTCTTC. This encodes CASSGDYAYNEQFF.

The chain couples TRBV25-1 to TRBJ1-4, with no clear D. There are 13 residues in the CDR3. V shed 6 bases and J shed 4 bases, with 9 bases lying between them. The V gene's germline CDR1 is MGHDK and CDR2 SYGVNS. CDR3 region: CASRNRVNEKLFF. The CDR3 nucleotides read TGTGCCAGCAGGAATAGAGTTAATGAAAAACTGTTTTTT.

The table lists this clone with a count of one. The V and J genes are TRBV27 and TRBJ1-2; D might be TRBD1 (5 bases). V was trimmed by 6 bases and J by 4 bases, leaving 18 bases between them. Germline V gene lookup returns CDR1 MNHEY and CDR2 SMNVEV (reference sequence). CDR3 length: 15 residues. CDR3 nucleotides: TGTGCCAGCAGCGCCGGGCGGGGGTTGGGCTATGGCTACACCTTC. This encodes CASSAGRGLGYGYTF.

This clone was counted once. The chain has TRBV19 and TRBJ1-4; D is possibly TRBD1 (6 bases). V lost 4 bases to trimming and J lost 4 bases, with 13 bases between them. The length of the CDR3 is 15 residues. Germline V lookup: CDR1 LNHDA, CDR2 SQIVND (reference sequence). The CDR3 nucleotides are TGTGCCAGTAGTACAGGGGCGGTTAATAATGAAAAACTGTTTTTT. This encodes CASSTGAVNNEKLFF.

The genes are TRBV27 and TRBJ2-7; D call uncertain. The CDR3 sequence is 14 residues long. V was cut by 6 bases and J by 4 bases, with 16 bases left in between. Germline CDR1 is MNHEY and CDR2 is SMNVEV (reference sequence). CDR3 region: CASSARSYVYEQYF. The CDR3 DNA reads TGTGCCAGCAGCGCGAGGTCCTACGTGTACGAGCAGTACTTC.

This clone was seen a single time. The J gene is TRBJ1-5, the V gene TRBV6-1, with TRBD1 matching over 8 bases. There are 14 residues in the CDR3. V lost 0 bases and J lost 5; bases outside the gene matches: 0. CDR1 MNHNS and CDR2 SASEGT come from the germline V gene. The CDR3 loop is CASSEAQGDQPQHF. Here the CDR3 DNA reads TGTGCCAGCAGTGAAGCACAGGGGGATCAGCCCCAGCATTTT.

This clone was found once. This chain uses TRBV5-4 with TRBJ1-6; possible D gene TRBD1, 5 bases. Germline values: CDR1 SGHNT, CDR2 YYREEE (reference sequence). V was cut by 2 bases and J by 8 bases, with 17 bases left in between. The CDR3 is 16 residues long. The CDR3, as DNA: TGTGCCAGCAGCTTTGGGATGGGGGGATCTTATTCACCCCTCCACTTT. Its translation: CASSFGMGGSYSPLHF.

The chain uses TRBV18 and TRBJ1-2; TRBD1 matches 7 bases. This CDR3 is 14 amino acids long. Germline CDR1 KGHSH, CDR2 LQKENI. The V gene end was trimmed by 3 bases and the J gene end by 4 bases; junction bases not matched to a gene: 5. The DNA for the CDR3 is TGTGCCAGCTCACCGGACGGGACAGCCTATGGCTACACCTTC. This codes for CASSPDGTAYGYTF. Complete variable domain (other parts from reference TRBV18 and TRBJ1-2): NAGVMQNPRHLVRRRGQEARLRCSPMKGHSHVYWYRQLPEEGLKFMVYLQKENIIDESGMPKERFSAEFPKEGPSILRIQQVVRGDSAAYFCASSPDGTAYGYTFGSGTRLTVV.